Sequencing of this T cell receptor (beta chain) was carried out in a study of blood T cell repertoires in COVID-19. As for the study in general: Some COVID-19 samples were acute and others convalescent; all came from the United States, Italy and Spain. PBMCs, B-cell-depleted T cells, or T cells were the source of the cDNA or gDNA that made up the material.

Methods used by the authors: Quantification of nucleated cells was approximated via reference gene primer amplification. Measured with immunoSEQ multiplex PCR; TCRdb has only the in-frame clones, and not every one. The DNA gave D and trimming, while V, J and clone size come from that table. Here the sample spans about 140,000 clones, around 85% being singletons. Source material: peripheral blood. The source is a human donor in a cohort sampled during active COVID-19.

The CDR3 here is CASSQEGGVDEQYF. The CDR3 coding sequence is TGCGCCAGCAGCCAAGAGGGGGGGGTCGACGAGCAGTACTTC. The V gene is TRBV4-1, the J gene TRBJ2-7; 7 bases are shared with TRBD2. V was clipped by 0 bases and J by 5 bases; unmatched bases: 4. This CDR3 contains 14 residues. The germline V gene has CDR1 MGHRA and CDR2 YSYEKL.